This T cell receptor (beta chain) was sequenced for a study of blood T cells in healthy people across ages (dated by TCRdb to about 2015). Broadly, across the study: In model experiments, template switching captured about one uniquely barcoded TCR beta cDNA molecule for every two T cells. Four age groups were formed from the donors: young (average approximately 15 years), middle-aged (roughly 38), aged (62) and long-lived (less than 85). To track age-related changes in TCR beta repertoire diversity, the study relied on deep sequencing normalized with unique cDNA molecular identifiers. Donors of different ages were randomly distributed across sequencing lanes to avoid experimental bias. For two donors (one aged 18 to 30 and one aged 80 or older), the study analyzed two additional independent replicas of 1 million unique cDNA reads from the same blood draw. Paper-wide results and their limitations: Total diversity estimates from one million sequenced T cells were considered lower bounds and underestimates. Compared with the aged group, more naive CD4+ T cells, fewer expanded clones and increased TCR diversity were shown by the long-lived group, suggesting age selection. As age increased, observed TCR beta diversity per million T cells dropped in a roughly linear way, and a significant reduction was already evident by age approximately 40. There was a strong correlation between observed TCR beta diversity and the percentage of naive T cells measured by flow cytometry. The CMV infection status of donors was not known, potentially confounding age-related changes in expanded clonotypes. Since profiling was done on bulk unsorted PBMCs, naive and antigen-experienced compartments could not be conclusively compared.

This clonotype came up many times. Its antigen is currently not known. Base qualities are not provided; no much larger clone lies one nucleotide away. CDR1 and CDR2 are drawn from the germline V gene (reference sequence): DFQATT, SNEGSKA. Trimming accounts for 0 bases at V and 1 base at J, while the number of junction bases matched to no gene is 2. The CDR3 runs 14 residues from the cysteine to the phenylalanine. Just CDR3 DNA is preserved here, 42 bases in frame from base 1. The library was obtained by 5' RACE. Sequenced using an Illumina HiSeq 2500. The second PCR ran for roughly 6 to 11 cycles and used a J-beta primer mix along with a sample-barcoded 5' primer. A unique molecular identifier was introduced onto each TCR beta cDNA molecule by a template-switch 5' adaptor carrying 12 random nucleotides. Each sample yielded at least 2.5 million CDR3-containing paired-end reads. First-strand cDNA synthesis was performed from all RNA using the Mint cDNA synthesis kit, with priming by a TRBC-specific oligonucleotide. After uracil-DNA glycosylase treatment, a first 18-cycle PCR used universal primers M1SS and BC2_uni_R on all cDNA. From the authors' description of their analysis: For normalization, 1 million high-quality reads were randomly selected from each sample, with every read carrying a distinct molecular identifier. Reads with shared molecular identifiers were discarded instead of being binned into consensus sequences. MiTCR, run with a Q25 quality threshold and the strictest error-elimination algorithm, handled CDR3 identification, clonotype clustering and error correction. Lower-bound total TCR beta diversity was estimated with a nonparametric unseen species model using Euler transformation. The raw public data were reprocessed by TCRdb itself: fastp quality trimming at Q25, MiXCR clonotype calling, in-frame beta chains only. Each entry merges the rows of one CDR3 protein and shows their most common DNA and genes. The authors' filters were not applied to this entry. This sample comprises 1.5 million to 2 million distinct CDR3 sequences, 28% of them detected only once. The ten largest clones take up 7.7% of the sample.

Systemically healthy Caucasian individuals from Russia, 35 to 40 in total and aged about 6 to 95 years, were included as donors. Each donor gave around 9.8 milliliters of peripheral blood, collected into EDTA-treated Vacutainer tubes. PBMCs were isolated by Ficoll-Paque density-gradient centrifugation, with at least 7 million obtained per sample. Trizol reagent was used to extract total RNA from the PBMCs, yielding at least 5.5 micrograms per sample. Naive CD45RAhigh/CD27high T cell percentages were measured by flow cytometry on a PBMC aliquot from every donor. The sequenced sample was blood. The chain joins TRBV20-1 to TRBJ2-5; the junction holds 7 bases that match TRBD1. This receptor was obtained from a woman aged 25 to 39 in good health. DNA sequence: TGCAGTGCTAGAGAAGGGACAGTCCAAGAGACCCAGTACTTC. This translates into CSAREGTVQETQYF.